These 24 T cell receptor beta chains share one sample of origin, sequenced in a study of T cell responses to AZD1222 COVID-19 vaccine. Assay used: immunoSEQ multiplex PCR; TCRdb lists only in-frame clones, some missing. The data show 200,000 or so clones, with 85% to 95% seen just once and 10% held by the top ten. The sample consisted of peripheral blood, taken on day 0 of AZD1222 vaccination. The source of these receptors is an adult in good health.

This chain connects TRBV11-3 to TRBJ2-1, with 11 bases that match TRBD2. This CDR3 region has 16 residues. Germline V gene data show CDR1 as SGHNT and CDR2 as YENEEA. V dropped 5 bases and J dropped 3; count of bases not matched to a gene: 6. The CDR3 loop is CASSHFSGRGYNEQFF. The DNA of the CDR3 is TGTGCCAGCAGCCATTTTAGCGGGAGGGGCTACAATGAGCAGTTCTTC.

The chain carries TRBV3-1 (or the pseudogene TRBV3-2) and TRBJ1-3; a possible D gene is TRBD1 (6 bases). CDR1 LGHDT and CDR2 YNNKEL come from the germline V gene (reference sequence). The length of the CDR3 is 16 residues. V lost 0 bases and J 7 bases, leaving 16 bases between the germline ends. This CDR3 reads CASSQEPSGERNTIYF. The CDR3 DNA reads as TGTGCCAGCAGCCAAGAACCGTCAGGGGAGAGGAACACCATATATTTT.

This clone was found once. The rearrangement joins TRBV6-5 to TRBJ1-1; 7 bases align to TRBD1. Germline trimming cut 4 bases from V and 4 bases from J; bases unmatched to any gene: 3. CDR1 and CDR2 from the germline V gene are MNHEY and SVGAGI. There are 13 residues in the CDR3. The CDR3: CASSFDRATEAFF. CDR3 nucleotide sequence: TGTGCCAGCAGTTTTGACAGGGCCACTGAAGCTTTCTTT.

The chain carries TRBV7-9 and TRBJ2-7; 8 bases align to TRBD1. Germline lookup yields CDR1 SEHNR and CDR2 FQNEAQ (reference sequence). With 6 bases clipped from V and 3 bases from J, the junction kept 13 bases outside the gene matches. The CDR3 has 16 residues. The CDR3 loop is CASRPSTGVRYYEQYF. CDR3 coding DNA: TGTGCCAGCAGACCTTCGACAGGGGTGAGATACTACGAGCAGTACTTC.

This rearrangement joins TRBV3-1 (or the pseudogene TRBV3-2) to TRBJ2-3; 9 bases fit TRBD2. The V and J ends lost 0 bases and 2 bases, in that order; junction bases with no gene match: 6. The CDR3 spans 17 residues. Germline V gene lookup returns CDR1 LGHDT and CDR2 YNNKEL (reference sequence). The CDR3 protein is CASSQEGPSGNTDTQYF. Here the CDR3 DNA reads TGTGCCAGCAGCCAAGAAGGCCCTAGCGGGAACACAGATACGCAGTATTTT.

The chain uses TRBV19 and TRBJ2-4; the match to TRBD2 covers 11 bases. The CDR3 consists of 17 residues. V was clipped by 6 bases and J by 3 bases; unmatched bases: 10. CDR1 is LNHDA, CDR2 SQIVND, per germline (reference sequence). CDR3 nucleotide sequence: TGTGCCAGTAGCCCCTCTAGCGGGAGGAAAGACAAAAACATTCAGTACTTC. Protein: CASSPSSGRKDKNIQYF.

This clone was found many times. The rearrangement joins TRBV7-9 to TRBJ1-2; D might be TRBD1 (6 bases). The ends were cut back, 5 bases at V and 5 bases at J, with 15 bases in the middle. Per germline, CDR1 SEHNR and CDR2 FQNEAQ (reference sequence). This CDR3 region has 14 residues. The CDR3 spells CASSTSTGTYGYTF. Written as DNA, the CDR3 is TGTGCCAGCAGCACTTCAACAGGGACGTATGGCTACACCTTC.

The J gene is TRBJ1-2, the V gene TRBV7-6; a possible D gene is TRBD1 (6 bases). Trimming pared 5 bases from V and 3 bases from J, leaving 25 bases between. The CDR3 consists of 18 residues. The germline CDR1 and CDR2 sequences are SGHVS and FNYEAQ. The CDR3 nucleotides are TGTGCCAGCAGCCCCACCCAACACCGGGACACGGCGCACTATGGCTACACCTTC. It specifies CASSPTQHRDTAHYGYTF.

This clone came up once. This chain links TRBV30 with TRBJ1-2; no definite D call. V was trimmed by 0 bases and J by 14 bases, leaving 13 bases between them. The CDR3 runs to 11 residues. CDR1 is GTSNPN, CDR2 SVGIG, per germline (reference sequence). CDR3 nucleotides: TGTGCCTGGAGTGTAGGCCTGGAAAGGACCTTC. As protein: CAWSVGLERTF.

This clone was counted a single time. The chain links TRBV7-8 to TRBJ2-3, with unresolved D. The ends were cut back, 5 bases at V and 4 bases at J, with 7 bases in the middle. The CDR3 spans 12 residues. The V gene's germline CDR1 is SGHVS and CDR2 FQNEAQ. Here the CDR3 reads CASSPTSDTQYF. CDR3 DNA sequence: TGTGCCAGCAGCCCGACGTCAGATACGCAGTATTTT.

V and J are TRBV24-1 and TRBJ1-4; no clear D gene. Trimming pared 3 bases from V and 3 bases from J, leaving 7 bases between. Germline CDR1 reads KGHDR; CDR2 reads SFDVKD. The CDR3 spans 14 residues. The CDR3 sequence: CATSDDTSNEKLFF. CDR3 DNA: TGTGCCACCAGTGATGACACATCTAATGAAAAACTGTTTTTT.

The gene calls are TRBV6-5 and TRBJ2-3; the D is unclear. Germline V gene lookup returns CDR1 MNHEY and CDR2 SVGAGI. The CDR3 length is 14 residues. Trimming took 6 bases from V and 4 from J, leaving 14 bases between them. The CDR3 here is CASSPRPWADTQYF. CDR3 nucleotide sequence: TGTGCCAGCAGCCCACGCCCTTGGGCAGATACGCAGTATTTT.

The chain carries TRBV19 and TRBJ1-5, with no clear D. The CDR3 is 12 residues long. Trimming shortened V by 10 bases and J by 2 bases, and 9 bases separated the two germline ends. Per germline, CDR1 LNHDA and CDR2 SQIVND (reference sequence). DNA for the CDR3: TGTGCCACCACTATGGGCAATCAGCCCCAGCATTTT. It specifies CATTMGNQPQHF.

This sequence joins TRBV28 and TRBJ1-2; D may be TRBD1 (6 bases). The V end lost 6 bases, the J end lost 8 bases, and 16 bases lay between the germline ends. The CDR3 consists of 13 residues. Germline CDR1 and CDR2: MDHEN and SYDVKM. CDR3 DNA sequence: TGTGCCAGCAGCCCCGGGGGGCAGGGAGGCTACACCTTC. Translating it yields CASSPGGQGGYTF.

The chain's CDR3 is CASHSGRVAGTGELFF. As DNA, the CDR3 is TGTGCCAGTCATAGCGGGAGGGTCGCGGGGACCGGGGAGCTGTTTTTT. The rearrangement joins TRBV2 to TRBJ2-2; the match to TRBD2 covers 11 bases. This CDR3 region has 16 residues. V shed 9 bases, J shed 5 bases, and the junction held 11 bases outside the gene matches. Germline values: CDR1 SNHLY, CDR2 FYNNEI. Filled out from reference TRBV2 and TRBJ2-2, the complete variable domain reads EPEVTQTPSHQVTQMGQEVILRCVPISNHLYFYWYRQILGQKVEFLVSFYNNEISEKSEIFDDQFSVERPDGSNFTLKIRSTKLEDSAMYFCASHSGRVAGTGELFFGEGSRLTVL.

The J gene is TRBJ1-2, the V gene TRBV28; the D gene is possibly TRBD1 (6 bases). Trimming stripped 0 bases from V and 2 bases from J, with 10 bases between. This CDR3 has 15 residues. Germline V gene data show CDR1 as MDHEN and CDR2 as SYDVKM. CDR3 sequence (DNA): TGTGCCAGCAGTTTATGGACAGGATTAAACTATGGCTACACCTTC. It yields the protein CASSLWTGLNYGYTF.

This chain uses TRBV19 with TRBJ2-1; no clear D. Looked up from germline, CDR1 is LNHDA and CDR2 is SQIVND (reference sequence). Trimming removed 1 base from V and 0 bases from J, with 10 bases in between. The CDR3 loop spans 16 amino acids. This chain's CDR3 is CASSIGVYSSYNEQFF. The CDR3 coding sequence is TGTGCCAGTAGTATAGGGGTTTACAGCTCCTACAATGAGCAGTTCTTC.

V and J are TRBV6-1 and TRBJ1-1, with 8 nucleotides matching TRBD1. V shed 3 bases and J 4 bases; nucleotides not matched to a gene: 1. There are 13 residues in the CDR3. CDR1 and CDR2 (germline): MNHNS, SASEGT. This CDR3 is CASSDTGGTEAFF. CDR3 DNA: TGTGCCAGCAGTGATACAGGGGGCACTGAAGCTTTCTTT.

The J gene is TRBJ1-3, the V gene TRBV13; no definite D call. This CDR3 has 14 residues. CDR1 and CDR2 from the germline V gene are PRHDT and FYEKMQ (reference sequence). The ends were cut back, 0 bases at V and 7 bases at J, with 10 bases in the middle. CDR3: CASSLGKKPNTIYF. The DNA for the CDR3 is TGTGCCAGCAGCTTAGGAAAGAAACCGAACACCATATATTTT.

The chain links TRBV19 to TRBJ1-5, with D unresolved. Germline V gives CDR1 LNHDA, CDR2 SQIVND (reference sequence). V was trimmed by 3 bases and J by 0 bases, leaving 9 bases between them. The CDR3 is 15 amino acids. This CDR3 reads CASSIYRSSNQPQHF. The CDR3 DNA is TGTGCCAGTAGTATCTACCGGAGTAGCAATCAGCCCCAGCATTTT.

V and J are TRBV10-2 and TRBJ2-2, with 7 bases fitting TRBD1. The CDR3 runs 17 residues. Trimming removed 3 bases from V and 1 base from J; junction bases left unmatched: 8. Germline values: CDR1 WSHSY, CDR2 SAAADI. CDR3 nucleotides: TGCGCCAGCAGTGACCCGACAGGGACCAAGAACACCGGGGAGCTGTTTTTT. Residues: CASSDPTGTKNTGELFF.

The chain links TRBV2 to TRBJ1-1; unclear D gene. Looked up from germline, CDR1 is SNHLY and CDR2 is FYNNEI. The CDR3 contains 13 residues. Trimming removed 4 bases from V and 2 bases from J, with 8 bases in between. Here the CDR3 DNA reads TGTGCCAGCAGTGGACGGCAAAACACTGAAGCTTTCTTT. Translated, it gives CASSGRQNTEAFF. Full variable domain (outside the CDR3, taken from reference TRBV2 and TRBJ1-1): EPEVTQTPSHQVTQMGQEVILRCVPISNHLYFYWYRQILGQKVEFLVSFYNNEISEKSEIFDDQFSVERPDGSNFTLKIRSTKLEDSAMYFCASSGRQNTEAFFGQGTRLTVV.

V and J are TRBV28 and TRBJ2-3, with D possibly TRBD1 on 6 matching bases. Germline V gene lookup returns CDR1 MDHEN and CDR2 SYDVKM. This CDR3 comprises 13 residues. The V end was cut by 4 bases, the J end by 7 bases, with 12 bases between. The CDR3, as DNA: TGTGCCAGCAGTTCCACAGGGAAAAATACGCAGTATTTT. It translates to CASSSTGKNTQYF.

The chain is built from TRBV7-3 and TRBJ2-1; tentative D call: TRBD1 (5 bases). Germline values: CDR1 SGHTA, CDR2 FQGTGA. The CDR3 has 13 residues. V was clipped by 1 base and J by 9 bases, with 10 bases between them. In DNA form, the CDR3 reads TGTGCCAGCAGCTTAAATGGGGCAGGTGAGCAGTTCTTC. It codes for CASSLNGAGEQFF. The full variable domain, in which reference TRBV7-3 and TRBJ2-1 provide the parts outside the CDR3, is GAGVSQTPSNKVTEKGKYVELRCDPISGHTALYWYRQSLGQGPEFLIYFQGTGAADDSGLPNDRFFAVRPEGSVSTLKIQRTERGDSAVYLCASSLNGAGEQFFGPGTRLTVL.